One sample yielded the 29 T cell receptor beta chains listed below, sequenced in a study of beta chain features in type 1 diabetes. TCRB transcripts that were expressed got sequenced, as all of the isolated RNA had been reverse transcribed. Clones were sequenced by immunoSEQ multiplex PCR, and TCRdb holds only the in-frame ones, with some missing. The sample has roughly 140,000 clones, approximately 12% seen once. Sequencing was done on a sample of central memory CD4+ T cells from blood. The receptors originated from a man in his late teens or twenties in good health.

This clone has only a few counts. The chain couples TRBV19 to TRBJ2-3, with TRBD2 as a possible D gene (5 bases). The germline gives CDR1 LNHDA, CDR2 SQIVND (reference sequence). This CDR3 has 13 amino acids. V shed 11 bases and J shed 1 base, with 13 bases lying between them. The DNA for the CDR3 is TGTGCCCCCGAGGTAGCGCGCACAGATACGCAGTATTTT. Translation: CAPEVARTDTQYF.

This clone appeared a few times. The CDR3 nucleotides read TGTGCCAGCAGGCGACCGGGACAGGGCCATCAGCCCCAGCATTTT. Its translation: CASRRPGQGHQPQHF. The chain has TRBV28 and TRBJ1-5; 9 bases match TRBD1. Germline CDR1 is MDHEN and CDR2 is SYDVKM. There are 15 residues in the CDR3. The junction had 8 bases not matched to a gene; V was cut back by 6 bases and J by 5 bases.

CDR3 loop: CASSVAVNTGELFF. CDR3 nucleotides: TGTGCCAGCAGCGTAGCCGTTAACACCGGGGAGCTGTTTTTT. The J gene is TRBJ2-2, the V gene TRBV9; no clear D. The CDR3 loop spans 14 amino acids. Germline CDR1 is SGDLS and CDR2 is YYNGEE. Trimming stripped 0 bases from V and 2 bases from J, with 5 bases between.

The V gene is TRBV5-1, the J gene TRBJ2-7; D perhaps matches TRBD1 (7 bases). Trimming cost V 4 bases and J 6 bases, with 20 bases left between them. In germline, CDR1 is SGHRS, CDR2 YFSETQ. The CDR3 runs to 15 residues. This CDR3 is CASSPKEGQTGEQYF. The CDR3 DNA is TGCGCCAGCAGCCCCAAGGAGGGACAGACCGGCGAGCAGTACTTC.

This clone showed up just a few times. The rearrangement uses TRBV9 and TRBJ1-3; no firm D call. V lost 4 bases and J lost 8, with 7 bases in between. CDR3 length equals 11 residues. The V gene's germline CDR1 is SGDLS and CDR2 YYNGEE. The chain's CDR3 is CASSPGDTIYF. CDR3 nucleotide sequence: TGTGCCAGCAGCCCCGGGGACACCATATATTTT.

V usage is TRBV7-2 and J usage is TRBJ2-7; TRBD1 aligns across 8 bases. The germline gives CDR1 SGHTA, CDR2 FQGNSA. Unmatched junction bases numbered 8, after V lost 3 bases and J lost 4 bases. This CDR3 has 15 amino acids. The CDR3: CASSFPDRGIYEQYF. CDR3 nucleotide sequence: TGTGCCAGCAGCTTTCCCGACAGGGGAATATACGAGCAGTACTTC.

The chain employs TRBV30 and TRBJ1-5; D gene uncertain. CDR1 and CDR2 (germline): GTSNPN, SVGIG (reference sequence). This CDR3 contains 14 residues. V lost 5 bases to trimming and J lost 4 bases, with 15 bases between them. The chain's CDR3 is CAWRDGRSNQPQHF. CDR3 DNA sequence: TGTGCCTGGCGTGATGGCAGATCGAATCAGCCCCAGCATTTT.

This clone turned up a few times. V and J are TRBV4-1 and TRBJ2-7; 13 positions match TRBD2. Germline V gene lookup returns CDR1 MGHRA and CDR2 YSYEKL. The length of the CDR3 is 16 residues. With 2 bases clipped from V and 3 bases from J, the junction kept 4 bases outside the gene matches. CDR3 sequence: CASSQPTSGRGYEQYF. The CDR3 DNA reads TGCGCCAGCAGCCAACCCACTAGCGGGAGGGGCTACGAGCAGTACTTC.

The genes are TRBV5-1 and TRBJ2-2; D may match TRBD1 or TRBD2 (6 bases each). V was clipped by 3 bases and J by 3 bases, with 12 bases between them. CDR1 and CDR2 (germline): SGHRS, YFSETQ. The CDR3 runs to 15 residues. The CDR3 DNA is TGCGCCAGCAGCTGGGGGGCACAGGACACCGGGGAGCTGTTTTTT. Translation gives CASSWGAQDTGELFF.

This chain connects TRBV5-1 to TRBJ2-7, with D possibly TRBD2 on 6 matching bases. Germline V gene lookup returns CDR1 SGHRS and CDR2 YFSETQ. The CDR3 consists of 15 residues. The germline V and J ends were trimmed by 1 base and 3 bases, with 14 bases remaining between them. The CDR3 reads CASSLSAGPIYEQYF. The CDR3 nucleotides read TGCGCCAGCAGCTTGTCGGCGGGACCCATCTACGAGCAGTACTTC. The variable domain in full, completed from reference TRBV5-1 and TRBJ2-7, reads KAGVTQTPRYLIKTRGQQVTLSCSPISGHRSVSWYQQTPGQGLQFLFEYFSETQRNKGNFPGRFSGRQFSNSRSEMNVSTLELGDSALYLCASSLSAGPIYEQYFGPGTRLTVT.

This chain joins TRBV5-4 and TRBJ2-5; no definite D call. There are 12 residues in the CDR3. Trimming took off 0 bases at V and 6 bases at J, with 6 bases between the two ends. Germline values: CDR1 SGHNT, CDR2 YYREEE (reference sequence). CDR3 nucleotides: TGTGCCAGCAGCTTGGACAAAAAGACCCAGTACTTC. It codes for CASSLDKKTQYF.

The chain employs TRBV18 and TRBJ2-5, with 10 nucleotides matching TRBD2. The CDR3 has 14 amino acids. Losses at the gene ends were 5 bases for V and 1 base for J; bases not matched to a gene: 1. In germline, CDR1 is KGHSH, CDR2 LQKENI. The CDR3 bases are TGTGCCAGCTCAAGGACTAGCGGCCAAGAGACCCAGTACTTC. This codes for CASSRTSGQETQYF.

This clone showed up just a few times. V usage is TRBV4-3 and J usage is TRBJ1-2, with D unresolved. With 2 bases removed from V and 10 bases from J, the gap between germline ends came to 11 bases. The CDR3 consists of 12 residues. Germline lookup yields CDR1 LGHNA and CDR2 YSLEER. The CDR3 DNA is TGCGCCAGCAGCCAAATTTACGGATCCTACACCTTC. Amino acids: CASSQIYGSYTF.

For this clone: The identical CDR3 is also encoded by other nucleotide sequences in the sample. This rearrangement joins TRBV7-9 to TRBJ1-2; a possible D gene is TRBD1 (6 bases). The V end was cut by 0 bases, the J end by 6 bases, with 8 bases between. The CDR3 consists of 13 residues. Germline CDR1 reads SEHNR; CDR2 reads FQNEAQ (reference sequence). The CDR3 DNA follows: TGTGCCAGCAGCTTAGCGCAGGGGAATGGCTACACCTTC. Translation: CASSLAQGNGYTF. The full variable domain, completed using reference TRBV7-9 and TRBJ1-2, is DTGVSQNPRHKITKRGQNVTFRCDPISEHNRLYWYRQTLGQGPEFLTYFQNEAQLEKSRLLSDRFSAERPKGSFSTLEIQRTEQGDSAMYLCASSLAQGNGYTFGSGTRLTVV.

Details on this clone: Compared with germline, one end of the junction differs, possibly owing to a read error. The rearrangement joins TRBV5-1 to TRBJ2-1, with 9 bases identical to TRBD2. CDR1 and CDR2 from the germline V gene are SGHRS and YFSETQ. This CDR3 spans 15 amino acids. Here the CDR3 reads CASGLGRREGNEQFF. CDR3 DNA sequence: TGCGCCAGCGGCTTAGGCAGGCGGGAGGGGAATGAGCAGTTCTTC.

A few counts support this clone. The chain has TRBV5-1 and TRBJ2-1; 7 bases map to TRBD2. This CDR3 spans 14 amino acids. The V segment lost 4 bases and the J segment 5 bases; nucleotides outside the gene matches: 6. Germline V gene lookup returns CDR1 SGHRS and CDR2 YFSETQ. The CDR3 DNA follows: TGCGCCAGCAGCCAAGCGGGGAGAAACAATGAGCAGTTCTTC. Translated: CASSQAGRNNEQFF. Full variable domain (missing parts from reference TRBV5-1 and TRBJ2-1): KAGVTQTPRYLIKTRGQQVTLSCSPISGHRSVSWYQQTPGQGLQFLFEYFSETQRNKGNFPGRFSGRQFSNSRSEMNVSTLELGDSALYLCASSQAGRNNEQFFGPGTRLTVL.

Only a few counts were recorded for this clone. The chain joins TRBV7-2 to TRBJ2-4, with a possible D match to TRBD2 (5 bases). Trimming removed 6 bases from V and 8 bases from J, with 23 bases in between. Germline loops: CDR1 SGHTA, CDR2 FQGNSA. The CDR3 is 16 amino acids. CDR3 in amino acids: CASSLLFGSGVDIQYF. CDR3 bases: TGTGCCAGCAGTTTACTCTTTGGGTCCGGGGTAGACATTCAGTACTTC.

This clone was picked up a small number of times. This sequence joins TRBV18 and TRBJ2-1; D is possibly TRBD2 (6 bases). In germline, CDR1 is KGHSH, CDR2 LQKENI. V was trimmed by 2 bases and J by 7 bases, leaving 12 bases between them. This CDR3 comprises 14 residues. CDR3 coding DNA: TGTGCCAGCTCACCATTTACGGGGACTAATGAGCAGTTCTTC. It specifies CASSPFTGTNEQFF. The complete variable domain, with remaining parts taken from reference TRBV18 and TRBJ2-1, reads NAGVMQNPRHLVRRRGQEARLRCSPMKGHSHVYWYRQLPEEGLKFMVYLQKENIIDESGMPKERFSAEFPKEGPSILRIQQVVRGDSAAYFCASSPFTGTNEQFFGPGTRLTVL.

This clone was seen a handful of times. The V call is TRBV9, the J call TRBJ2-7; possibly TRBD1 for D (5 bases). V was shortened by 0 bases and J by 2 bases, with 9 bases between the two germline ends. The CDR3 totals 14 residues. The germline V gene has CDR1 SGDLS and CDR2 YYNGEE. The CDR3 DNA follows: TGTGCCAGCAGCGTAGACAGGAGTGCCTACGAGCAGTACTTC. Amino acids: CASSVDRSAYEQYF.

This clone has just a few counts. This rearrangement joins TRBV9 to TRBJ2-5; 7 nucleotides align to TRBD2. After removal of 4 bases from V and 5 bases from J, the junction contained 11 bases not matched to a gene. Germline V gene data show CDR1 as SGDLS and CDR2 as YYNGEE. The CDR3 extends over 15 amino acids. CDR3 nucleotide sequence: TGTGCCAGCAGCCTTTGGGAGGGGCGCGTCGAGACCCAGTACTTC. This sequence encodes CASSLWEGRVETQYF.

The genes are TRBV2 and TRBJ1-6, with TRBD1 matching over 7 bases. Looked up from germline, CDR1 is SNHLY and CDR2 is FYNNEI. CDR3 size: 14 residues. J lost 8 bases, V lost 6 bases, and 7 bases had no gene match. The CDR3 DNA sequence: TGTGCCAGCAGAAGGGAGGGGGCTTATTCACCCCTCCACTTT. It encodes CASRREGAYSPLHF. Full variable domain (remainder filled in from reference TRBV2 and TRBJ1-6): EPEVTQTPSHQVTQMGQEVILRCVPISNHLYFYWYRQILGQKVEFLVSFYNNEISEKSEIFDDQFSVERPDGSNFTLKIRSTKLEDSAMYFCASRREGAYSPLHFGNGTRLTVT.

This clone turned up a few times. The genes are TRBV30 and TRBJ2-5; D may be TRBD1 (6 bases). Germline values: CDR1 GTSNPN, CDR2 SVGIG (reference sequence). This CDR3 comprises 14 residues. V gave up 3 bases and J gave up 5 bases, with 16 bases separating them. CDR3 residues: CAWRSPGARETQYF. The CDR3 nucleotides read TGTGCCTGGAGGTCACCAGGGGCCCGGGAGACCCAGTACTTC.

This clone was detected only a few times. The V gene is TRBV19, the J gene TRBJ2-6; D is possibly TRBD1 (6 bases). Per the germline V gene, CDR1 is LNHDA and CDR2 is SQIVND (reference sequence). Trimming took 3 bases from V and 0 from J, leaving 12 bases between them. The CDR3 runs 17 residues. CDR3 in DNA: TGTGCCAGTAGTATGGGGGCCCTACTCTCTGGGGCCAACGTCCTGACTTTC. Its protein is CASSMGALLSGANVLTF.

The CDR3 nucleotides read TGTGCCAGCAGCGCCGCGACTGGGGCCAAAAACATTCAGTACTTC. It encodes CASSAATGAKNIQYF. This rearrangement joins TRBV7-2 to TRBJ2-4, with D uncertain. Trimming took 5 bases from V and 1 from J, leaving 12 bases between them. Germline-derived CDR1 and CDR2 are SGHTA and FQGNSA. There are 15 residues in the CDR3.

This clone was seen just once. The sample has other DNA sequences that encode this CDR3 too. The genes are TRBV10-3 and TRBJ2-3; D might be TRBD2 (5 bases). V lost 6 bases and J lost 2, with 12 bases in between. This CDR3 has 14 amino acids. Germline V gene data show CDR1 as ENHRY and CDR2 as SYGVKD. The CDR3 DNA sequence: TGTGCCATCAGCCTAGCTGCTTCCACAGATACGCAGTATTTT. It translates to CAISLAASTDTQYF.

The gene calls are TRBV4-3 and TRBJ2-2; D unclear. The CDR3 contains 14 residues. V was trimmed by 0 bases and J by 7 bases, leaving 9 bases between them. Germline loops: CDR1 LGHNA, CDR2 YSLEER. CDR3 loop: CASSQDYSGGELFF. CDR3 nucleotide sequence: TGCGCCAGCAGCCAAGATTACAGTGGCGGGGAGCTGTTTTTT.

The chain couples TRBV9 to TRBJ1-2, with D perhaps TRBD1 (5 bases). V lost 1 base and J lost 2, with 12 bases in between. The CDR3 extends over 15 amino acids. The germline CDR1 and CDR2 sequences are SGDLS and YYNGEE. The CDR3 DNA sequence: TGTGCCAGCAGCGTAAGCAGGGAAGGAAACTATGGCTACACCTTC. Residues: CASSVSREGNYGYTF.

The sample holds a few counts of this clone. This sequence joins TRBV7-9 and TRBJ2-1; 9 positions match TRBD2. Germline V gene sequence: CDR1 SEHNR, CDR2 FQNEAQ (reference sequence). After removal of 6 bases from V and 6 bases from J, the junction contained 9 bases not matched to a gene. There are 15 residues in the CDR3. The DNA of the CDR3 is TGTGCCAGCAGTCCACCGGGACTAGCAACCAATGAGCAGTTCTTC. Translation gives CASSPPGLATNEQFF.

The CDR3 DNA sequence: TGTGCCAGCAGCGCCAACCTCGGGACCTCAGATACGCAGTATTTT. Its protein product is CASSANLGTSDTQYF. The chain is built from TRBV7-2 and TRBJ2-3; tentatively, D is TRBD1 or TRBD2 (5 bases each). The CDR3 covers 15 residues. Trimming took 5 bases from V and 4 from J, leaving 16 bases between them. Germline V gene lookup returns CDR1 SGHTA and CDR2 FQGNSA. The entire variable domain, with the rest obtained from reference TRBV7-2 and TRBJ2-3, is as follows: GAGVSQSPSNKVTEKGKDVELRCDPISGHTALYWYRQSLGQGLEFLIYFQGNSAPDKSGLPSDRFSAERTGGSVSTLTIQRTQQEDSAVYLCASSANLGTSDTQYFGPGTRLTVL.